This T cell receptor (beta chain) was found in a study of identical twins. Each cDNA held unique molecular identifiers, and template switching gave it a universal primer site. MiXCR, applied by TCRdb to the 5' RACE reads, yields one record per CDR3 protein. The sample holds hundreds of thousands of distinct CDR3 sequences, less than 25% seen once. This clonotype was counted many times. Its specificity is not known. Regarding the study as a whole: Partly confounded zero-insertion analyses could result from invariant MAIT and iNKT cells.

Trimming cost V 4 bases and J 8 bases, with 11 bases left between them. CDR1 and CDR2 (germline): MNHNS, SASEGT. CDR3 length: 12 residues. The same sample was also studied in work on T cells expressing NK-cell markers. This second study notes: Each TCR beta repertoire originated in sorted T cells that were CD3+CD56+NKG2C+, CD3+CD56+NKG2C- or CD3+CD56-NKG2C+.

This clonotype was obtained from a woman under 30 in good health. Material for sequencing was PBMCs. The chain is built from TRBV6-1 and TRBJ1-1; no clear D. CDR3 nucleotides: TGTGCCAGCAGTGCAGGCCGGTGGGAAGCTTTCTTT. The encoded protein is CASSAGRWEAFF.